The 4 T cell receptor beta chains given below trace back to one sample, sequenced in a study of blood T cell repertoires in COVID-19. TCRdb's copy holds only in-frame clones and misses some; the assay was immunoSEQ multiplex PCR. This table holds approximately 100,000 clones, over 75% found once. Source material: peripheral blood. The receptors were gathered from a human donor in a cohort sampled during active COVID-19.

The chain recombines TRBV5-1 with TRBJ2-7; D is ambiguous. Germline lookup yields CDR1 SGHRS and CDR2 YFSETQ. CDR3 length: 14 amino acids. V gave up 0 bases and J gave up 2 bases, with 9 bases separating them. The CDR3 is CASSLDTETYEQYF. CDR3 in DNA: TGCGCCAGCAGCTTGGATACAGAGACCTACGAGCAGTACTTC.

The CDR3 loop reads CASSQSSGQGYEQYF. CDR3 DNA sequence: TGCGCCAGCAGTCAATCGTCCGGACAGGGCTACGAGCAGTACTTC. The chain couples TRBV23-1 to TRBJ2-7; 8 bases line up with TRBD1. TRBV23-1 is annotated as an ORF whose role is uncertain. The V gene end was trimmed by 0 bases and the J gene end by 3 bases; junction bases not matched to a gene: 4. The CDR3 runs 15 residues.

As regards this clone: One junction end does not reproduce the germline sequence, and a read error may be involved. This chain joins TRBV28 and TRBJ1-6, with 7 bases matching TRBD1. The germline CDR1 and CDR2 sequences are MDHEN and SYDVKM. This CDR3 region has 15 residues. The CDR3 here is CASSLSTGYSSPLHF. The CDR3 coding sequence is TGTGCCAGCAGTTTATCGACAGGGTATAGTTCACCCCTCCACTTT.

The chain carries TRBV30 and TRBJ2-3, with 9 bases matching TRBD1. Germline V gene lookup returns CDR1 GTSNPN and CDR2 SVGIG (reference sequence). Trimming removed 1 base from V and 4 bases from J; junction bases left unmatched: 6. This CDR3 comprises 15 residues. CDR3 residues: CAWSEETGGADTQYF. In DNA, the CDR3 is TGTGCCTGGAGTGAAGAGACAGGGGGTGCAGATACGCAGTATTTT.